The 9 T cell receptor beta chains presented below share a single source sample, sequenced in a study of T cells in women clearing cervical HPV infection (dated by TCRdb to 2017 to 2018). Receptor amplification or capture employed the immunoSEQ multiplex PCR assay. Here the immuneACCESS table is served through TCRdb, limited to in-frame sequences with V and J called. Missing clones are a known gap in these copies; in checked studies unresolved V genes cover under half, and the rest lacks a known reason. This specimen's table enumerates tens of thousands of clones. Of the sample, around 6.4% falls within the top ten clones. Sequencing input: blood buffy coat. The receptors here all came from a woman between 18 and 75 years old with a cervical HPV16 infection that either progressed to CIN3+ or cleared (not recorded which).

For this clone: The sequence runs out 3 residues before the end of the CDR3; the remainder is reconstructed from the germline J gene. The V call is TRBV7-9, the J call TRBJ2-3; 7 nucleotides align to TRBD1. Germline CDR1 SEHNR, CDR2 FQNEAQ (reference sequence). V shed 5 bases and J 0 bases; nucleotides not matched to a gene: 5. The CDR3 spans 15 residues. Partial CDR3 DNA: TGTGCCAGCAGCCTTACAGGGGACAGCACAGATACG. Its translation: CASSLTGDSTDT. The whole CDR3 is CASSLTGDSTDTQYF.

For this clone: Read data end 3 residues before the CDR3 end; the end is taken from the germline J gene. This chain joins TRBV7-2 and TRBJ1-4; D is unclear. V was pared by 3 bases and J by 0 bases, with 5 bases between. The CDR3 has 14 residues. Germline V gene data show CDR1 as SGHTA and CDR2 as FQGNSA. This CDR3 reads CASSFTATNEKLFF. The CDR3 DNA, read in part, is TGTGCCAGCAGCTTTACAGCAACTAATGAAAAA.

About this clone: The read ends 3 residues early relative to the CDR3; the germline J gene fills the gap. V and J are TRBV20-1 and TRBJ1-6, with 9 bases matching TRBD1. V gave up 2 bases and J gave up 4 bases; unmatched junction bases: 3. Germline CDR1 DFQATT, CDR2 SNEGSKA (reference sequence). This CDR3 region has 15 residues. The CDR3: CSARQGTGYNSPLHF. The covered CDR3 bases are TGCAGTGCTAGACAGGGGACAGGGTATAATTCACCC.

Comment on this clone: The read stops 3 residues short of the end of the CDR3; the missing end is completed from the germline J gene. V usage is TRBV7-2 and J usage is TRBJ2-2; tentative D call: TRBD2 (5 bases). This CDR3 has 15 residues. CDR1 and CDR2 from the germline V gene are SGHTA and FQGNSA. The CDR3 loop reads CASSPAAMTNEKLFF. The sequenced CDR3 bases are TGTGCCAGCAGCCCCGCCGCGATGACTAATGAAAAG.

CDR3 loop: CASSFQQGITEAFF. The covered CDR3 bases are TGTGCCAGCAGCTTCCAACAGGGAATCACTGAA. The chain carries TRBV7-9 and TRBJ1-1, with D tentatively TRBD1 (6 bases). The CDR3 goes on 3 residues after the read ends, and that part is filled in from the germline J gene. The germline V and J ends were trimmed by 3 bases and 4 bases, with 12 bases remaining between them. Germline CDR1 and CDR2: SEHNR and FQNEAQ (reference sequence). The CDR3 sequence is 14 residues long.

On this clone: The observed sequence ends 3 residues before the CDR3 terminus, with the missing tail filled in from the germline J gene. The chain carries TRBV29-1 and TRBJ2-2; possible D gene TRBD2, 5 bases. Looked up from germline, CDR1 is SQVTM and CDR2 is ANQGSEA. This CDR3 contains 12 residues. CDR3 sequence reads: CSGAKTNEKLFF. CDR3 DNA, as far as it was read: TGCAGCGGGGCCAAGACTAATGAAAAG.

A note on this clone: The CDR3 is cut off 3 residues early in the read; its end comes from the germline J gene. V gene TRBV5-1 combines with J gene TRBJ2-5; TRBD2 matches 8 bases. This CDR3 comprises 15 residues. J was trimmed by 2 bases and V by 7 bases; bases with no gene match: 10. Per germline, CDR1 SGHRS and CDR2 YFSETQ. CDR3 DNA (partial): TGCGCCAGCGCGGGGGGAGGTGCCAGACAAGAGACC. It translates to CASAGGGARQET. The full CDR3 protein reads CASAGGGARQETQYF.

Details on this clone: The read halts 3 residues ahead of the CDR3 end, with the missing end drawn from the germline J gene. This chain joins TRBV2 and TRBJ1-5; a weak D match, TRBD1 (5 bases). V lost 1 base to trimming and J lost 6 bases, with 13 bases between them. The CDR3 length is 15 residues. Germline CDR1 is SNHLY and CDR2 is FYNNEI. This CDR3 reads CASSEGTPDIQPQHF. The part of the CDR3 DNA that was read is TGTGCCAGCAGTGAAGGAACTCCGGACATTCAGCCC. The full variable domain, completed using reference TRBV2 and TRBJ1-5, is EPEVTQTPSHQVTQMGQEVILRCVPISNHLYFYWYRQILGQKVEFLVSFYNNEISEKSEIFDDQFSVERPDGSNFTLKIRSTKLEDSAMYFCASSEGTPDIQPQHFGDGTRLSIL.

Of note for this clone: With the read ending 3 residues before the CDR3 end, the germline J gene is used to fill in that end. The chain joins TRBV10-3 to TRBJ2-1; 8 nucleotides match TRBD2. The trim removed 8 bases at V and 1 base at J, leaving 4 bases unmatched. The CDR3 runs to 14 residues. Germline CDR1 reads ENHRY; CDR2 reads SYGVKD. The CDR3 bases that were read are TGTGCCATCGGCGCTAGCGGGTCCTACAATGAG. Translated: CAIGASGSYNE. The CDR3 in its entirety is CAIGASGSYNEQFF.